This T cell receptor beta chain was obtained from a study of blood T cells in healthy people across ages. Study summary: About one barcoded beta molecule per two T cells was captured by template switching. Broader study findings: A strong correlation between TCR beta diversity and naive T cell percentage was seen.

Comments on this clonotype: Antigen specificity is unknown.

Trimming shortened V by 8 bases and J by 3 bases, and 12 bases separated the two germline ends. The CDR3 runs to 13 residues. From germline, CDR1 is SNHLY and CDR2 FYNNEI. Each sample provided at least 6 micrograms of extracted total RNA. A second about 7 to 11 cycle PCR used barcoded and J-beta primers. Every individual sample yielded 2.5 million or more paired-end reads (each containing CDR3). A single record per CDR3 protein comes from TCRdb applying MiXCR to the 5' RACE reads. This sample has fewer than 950,000 distinct CDR3 sequences; about 55% occur once, and the top ten carry under 50%. Sequenced: blood. The V and J genes are TRBV2 and TRBJ2-3; the D gene is possibly TRBD1 (6 bases). The clonotype comes from an elderly man in good health. The CDR3 loop is CASEDRLTDTQYF. The CDR3 nucleotides read TGTGCCAGCGAGGACAGATTGACAGATACGCAGTATTTT.